This T cell receptor beta chain appears in the sequencing data of a study of beta chain features in type 1 diabetes. Study observations and caveats: Reduced insertions and increased deletions marked VDJ junctions in type 1 diabetes patients.

For this clone: Its antigen remains unknown. The sample has other DNA sequences that encode this CDR3 too.

As every portion of the isolated RNA was reverse transcribed, the sequencing read expressed TCRB transcripts. Profiling relied on immunoSEQ multiplex PCR, and the TCRdb table lists in-frame clones only, not all of them. The repertoire holds 200,000 to 250,000 clones, with approximately 70% as singletons. This CDR3 spans 12 amino acids. The J segment lost 1 base and the V segment lost 7 bases, leaving 3 bases of the junction unmatched. Germline V CDR1 and CDR2: SQVTM, ANQGSEA. The sequencing sample was made of naive CD4+ T cells from blood. The receptor comes from a man aged 25 to 40 in good health. The rearrangement uses TRBV29-1 and TRBJ1-1, with 7 positions matching TRBD1. The CDR3 nucleotides are TGCAGCGGGGGACAGACGAACACTGAAGCTTTCTTT. This gives the protein CSGGQTNTEAFF.